Listed below are T cell receptor beta chains from one sample, sequenced in a study of blood T cell repertoires in COVID-19. Method: immunoSEQ multiplex PCR; TCRdb's copy keeps in-frame clones and lacks some. The table includes roughly 40,000 clones, around 85% detected once. Sequences were obtained from peripheral blood. The receptors stem from a human donor in a cohort sampled during active COVID-19. The CDR3 runs from the conserved cysteine through the conserved F or W. The D gene is left open where the match is weak. Size values are once, few and many counts, or a class for expanded clones, and some rows have none.

D gene	V gene	clone size	J gene	CDR3 protein	CDR3 DNA
TRBD1	TRBV9	NA	TRBJ2-2	CASSPPGQGTGELFF	TGTGCCAGCAGCCCCCCGGGACAGGGGACCGGGGAGCTGTTTTTT
TRBD1	TRBV6-5	NA	TRBJ1-2	CASRQGDYGYTF	TGTGCCAGCAGACAGGGGGACTATGGCTACACCTTC
NA	TRBV13	NA	TRBJ2-2	CASSARGSNTGELFF	TGTGCCAGCAGCGCCAGAGGATCTAACACCGGGGAGCTGTTTTTT
NA	TRBV10-3	NA	TRBJ1-1	CATGTTEAFF	TGTGCCACTGGGACAACTGAAGCTTTCTTT
TRBD1	TRBV7-3	NA	TRBJ2-2	CASSLRGTGGPGELFF	TGTGCCAGCAGCTTACGTGGGACAGGGGGCCCCGGGGAGCTGTTTTTT
NA	TRBV7-9	NA	TRBJ1-4	CASTPGRGVEKLFF	TGTGCCAGCACCCCGGGGCGGGGTGTCGAAAAACTGTTTTTT
TRBD2	TRBV18	NA	TRBJ2-3	CASSPPGLAGADTQYF	TGTGCCAGCTCACCACCGGGACTAGCGGGGGCAGATACGCAGTATTTT
TRBD1	TRBV7-2	NA	TRBJ2-7	CASSLSGTGAEQYF	TGTGCCAGCAGCTTAAGTGGGACAGGGGCCGAGCAGTACTTC
TRBD2	TRBV6-6	NA	TRBJ2-1	CGSGGGLSSYNEQFF	TGTGGGAGCGGGGGGGGCCTTAGCTCCTACAATGAGCAGTTCTTC
TRBD1	TRBV29-1	NA	TRBJ1-5	CSGTTGVNQPQHF	TGCAGCGGTACGACAGGGGTGAATCAGCCCCAGCATTTT
NA	TRBV7-9	NA	TRBJ1-5	CASRIGNQPQHF	TGTGCCAGCAGAATCGGTAATCAGCCCCAGCATTTT
TRBD2	TRBV2	NA	TRBJ2-7	CASSERLRGDLKQYF	TGTGCCAGCAGTGAAAGGCTTCGGGGGGACTTGAAGCAGTACTTC
TRBD1	TRBV5-5	NA	TRBJ1-2	CASRLDRGSYGYTF	TGTGCCAGCAGGTTGGACAGGGGTAGCTATGGCTACACCTTC
NA	TRBV7-9	NA	TRBJ2-1	CASPPRGNEQFF	TGTGCCAGCCCCCCCAGGGGAAATGAGCAGTTCTTC
NA	TRBV5-1	once	TRBJ2-7	CASSLGGGDSYEQYF	TGCGCCAGCAGCTTGGGAGGCGGGGACTCCTACGAGCAGTACTTC
TRBD1	TRBV24-1	NA	TRBJ1-4	CATSDGTGGRGEKLFF	TGTGCCACCAGTGACGGGACAGGGGGCAGAGGGGAAAAACTGTTTTTT
TRBD2	TRBV5-1	NA	TRBJ2-3	CASSFRGGAGDTQYF	TGCGCCAGCAGCTTCCGCGGGGGGGCTGGGGATACGCAGTATTTT
TRBD2	TRBV28	NA	TRBJ2-1	CASSSLAGGPNEQFF	TGTGCCAGCAGTTCTCTAGCGGGGGGGCCTAATGAGCAGTTCTTC
TRBD1	TRBV15	once	TRBJ1-2	CATSVRTGEHYGYTF	TGTGCCACCAGCGTCCGGACAGGGGAACACTATGGCTACACCTTC
NA	TRBV7-3	NA	TRBJ2-7	CASSSQGGGSYEQYF	TGTGCCAGCAGCTCACAGGGAGGGGGCTCCTACGAGCAGTACTTC
NA	TRBV19	NA	TRBJ1-1	CASSMKGDTEAFF	TGTGCCAGTAGTATGAAAGGGGACACTGAAGCTTTCTTT
NA	TRBV29-1	NA	TRBJ1-5	CSAIKAGSNQPQHF	TGCAGCGCCATAAAGGCAGGGAGCAATCAGCCCCAGCATTTT
NA	TRBV12-3/TRBV12-4	NA	TRBJ1-2	CAAGATRYGYTF	TGTGCTGCAGGGGCAACGCGATATGGCTACACCTTC
NA	TRBV15	NA	TRBJ1-2	CATSRAGGDGGGYTF	TGTGCCACCAGCAGAGCCGGGGGGGATGGTGGCGGCTACACCTTC
NA	TRBV27	NA	TRBJ2-1	CASSLAGAPGIRQFF	TGTGCCAGCAGTTTGGCTGGTGCGCCGGGTATTAGGCAGTTCTTC
TRBD2	TRBV29-1	once	TRBJ2-1	CSAHGLAVNEQFF	TGCAGCGCCCACGGCCTAGCGGTGAATGAGCAGTTCTTC
TRBD2	TRBV27	NA	TRBJ2-1	CASRPKTGTIYNEQFF	TGTGCCAGCAGGCCCAAGACCGGGACTATCTACAATGAGCAGTTCTTC
NA	TRBV28	NA	TRBJ2-2	CAASGAGANTGELFF	TGTGCCGCCAGTGGGGCAGGGGCGAACACCGGGGAGCTGTTTTTT
NA	TRBV28	NA	TRBJ1-5	CASSRGRGSNQPQHF	TGTGCCAGTTCACGGGGGAGGGGGAGCAATCAGCCCCAGCATTTT
TRBD1	TRBV5-1	NA	TRBJ2-1	CASSLPRGNYNEQFF	TGCGCCAGCAGCTTGCCCAGGGGGAACTACAATGAGCAGTTCTTC
TRBD2	TRBV3-1/TRBV3-2	NA	TRBJ2-3	CASRGLAGGGEQYF	TGTGCCAGCAGGGGACTAGCGGGGGGCGGGGAGCAGTATTTT
NA	TRBV5-4	NA	TRBJ2-7	CASSSGLASAVEQYF	TGTGCCAGCAGCTCGGGACTTGCCAGCGCGGTCGAGCAGTACTTC
NA	TRBV4-3	NA	TRBJ2-3	CASSQEAFGFTQYF	TGCGCCAGCAGCCAAGAGGCGTTCGGGTTTACGCAGTATTTT
NA	TRBV18	NA	TRBJ2-7	CASSPRVGEREQYF	TGTGCCAGCTCACCGCGAGTGGGAGAGCGCGAGCAGTACTTC
NA	TRBV6-5	NA	TRBJ2-5	CASRGRPRGETQYF	TGTGCCAGCAGGGGCAGGCCCAGGGGAGAGACCCAGTACTTC
NA	TRBV4-1	NA	TRBJ2-5	CASSQVGGAAQYF	TGCGCCAGCAGCCAAGTTGGGGGGGCGGCCCAGTACTTC
NA	TRBV6-5	once	TRBJ1-4	CASSSSRGGQKLFF	TGTGCCAGCAGTTCCAGCCGGGGGGGCCAAAAACTGTTTTTT
NA	TRBV18	NA	TRBJ2-2	CASSPTGVTGELFF	TGTGCCAGCTCCCCAACGGGGGTCACCGGGGAGCTGTTTTTT
NA	TRBV27	NA	TRBJ2-5	CASSLLGRQETQYF	TGTGCCAGCAGCCTCCTAGGGAGGCAAGAGACCCAGTACTTC
NA	TRBV19	NA	TRBJ2-7	CANLEEDEQYF	TGTGCCAACCTAGAAGAGGACGAGCAGTACTTC
NA	TRBV28	NA	TRBJ1-2	CASIPGGEGSYGYTF	TGTGCCAGCATCCCGGGGGGGGAGGGGAGCTATGGCTACACCTTC
NA	TRBV7-6	once	TRBJ2-3	CASSLVGGAADTQYF	TGTGCCAGCAGCTTAGTTGGGGGGGCCGCAGATACGCAGTATTTT
NA	TRBV14	NA	TRBJ2-2	CASSQVRGGTGELFF	TGTGCCAGCAGCCAAGTCAGGGGTGGAACCGGGGAGCTGTTTTTT
NA	TRBV5-1	NA	TRBJ2-2	CASSLRTTEVGELFF	TGCGCCAGCAGCTTGAGGACTACAGAAGTGGGGGAGCTGTTTTTT
TRBD2	TRBV5-4	NA	TRBJ2-3	CASSFTRGGSTDTQYF	TGTGCCAGCAGCTTTACGCGGGGGGGCAGCACAGATACGCAGTATTTT
NA	TRBV2	few	TRBJ1-2	CASIFTANYGYTF	TGTGCCAGCATTTTTACAGCCAACTATGGCTACACCTTC
NA	TRBV3-1/TRBV3-2	NA	TRBJ1-5	CASRRGERDKHSNQPQHF	TGTGCCAGCAGGCGAGGGGAGAGGGACAAGCATAGCAATCAGCCCCAGCATTTT
TRBD1	TRBV6-5	NA	TRBJ1-4	CASSPRQGRGEKLFF	TGTGCCAGCAGTCCTCGACAGGGCCGGGGGGAAAAACTGTTTTTT
TRBD1	TRBV27	NA	TRBJ1-3	CASSRDRELGNTIYF	TGTGCCAGCAGTCGCGACAGGGAGCTCGGAAACACCATATATTTT
NA	TRBV5-1	NA	TRBJ2-2	CASSWQDSGELFF	TGCGCCAGCAGCTGGCAGGATTCCGGGGAGCTGTTTTTT
TRBD2	TRBV5-1	NA	TRBJ2-2	CASGPPTSGAHTGELFF	TGCGCCAGCGGCCCGCCGACTAGCGGGGCCCACACCGGGGAGCTGTTTTTT
TRBD1	TRBV5-5	NA	TRBJ1-5	CASSFDRGSGGNQPQHF	TGTGCCAGCAGCTTCGACAGGGGAAGTGGGGGCAATCAGCCCCAGCATTTT
NA	TRBV6-2/TRBV6-3	NA	TRBJ2-3	CASSRDTTGIKGDTQYF	TGTGCCAGCAGCCGAGATACCACAGGGATTAAAGGAGATACGCAGTATTTT
NA	TRBV14	NA	TRBJ2-3	CASSRGYTQYF	TGTGCCAGCAGCCGAGGCTATACGCAGTATTTT